The table lists the clone carrying this T cell receptor (beta chain) with a few counts. The antigen is not known. Unique molecular identifiers featured in each of the TCR beta cDNA libraries. TCRdb re-called the PCR reads through MiXCR, storing one row per CDR3 protein. The sample gives around 710,000 distinct CDR3 sequences, 40% to 55% of which show up once; roughly 5% is in the top ten. The CDR3 is 15 amino acids. Trimming removed 4 bases from V and 2 bases from J, with 14 bases in between. Germline lookup yields CDR1 SNHLY and CDR2 FYNNEI. These data come from a study of post-analysis software for immune sequencing data. Across the study: Disease trajectories encompassed relapsing-remitting, secondary progressive and progressive-relapsing multiple sclerosis.

Notes on the study in general: In multiple sclerosis, normalized Chao1 diversity was significantly below that of controls. Same-batch samples co-clustered strongly by F measure. TRBV5-6, TRBV5-1 and TRBV20-1 were among roughly 5 TRBV segments more frequent in patients than controls.

The source is a girl between 10 and 17 years old with multiple sclerosis. This chain connects TRBV2 to TRBJ2-5, with D tentatively TRBD2 (5 bases). The sample comprised blood. CDR3 in amino acids: CASSGRSGSQETQYF. Here the CDR3 DNA reads TGTGCCAGCAGTGGTCGAAGCGGCAGTCAAGAGACCCAGTACTTC.